The 13 T cell receptor beta chains presented below share a single source sample, sequenced in a study of shared clonotypes between healthy human individuals (TCRdb year 2020). The library was obtained by the immunoSEQ multiplex PCR assay. Entries here come from immuneACCESS through TCRdb and include only in-frame sequences with V and J called. Some clones fail to appear in such tables; in the studies checked, an unresolved V gene covers under half of the shortfall, and the cause of the remainder is unknown. This sample lists roughly 700,000 clones; under 80% were detected once. The top ten clones comprise around 1.6% of the sample. The sequencing sample was made of memory CD4+ T cells sorted from blood. This specimen's cell subset or site label, per the study, means: CD45RA-negative fraction. These TCRs come from a woman aged 25 to 39 in good health.

V is TRBV28 and J is TRBJ2-2; D assignment may be TRBD1 or TRBD2 (5 bases each). V lost 5 bases and J 2 bases, leaving 12 bases between the germline ends. Per the germline V gene, CDR1 is MDHEN and CDR2 is SYDVKM. The CDR3 has 15 amino acids. Here the CDR3 reads CASSLPGTNTGELFF. The CDR3 nucleotides read TGTGCCAGCAGTCTCCCCGGGACCAACACCGGGGAGCTGTTTTTT.

V gene TRBV7-2 combines with J gene TRBJ1-5; possibly TRBD1 for D (6 bases). Germline lookup yields CDR1 SGHTA and CDR2 FQGNSA. The CDR3 spans 13 residues. The ends were cut back, 5 bases at V and 7 bases at J, with 12 bases in the middle. CDR3 in DNA: TGTGCCAGCAGCACACAGGGACGGCAGCCCCAGCATTTT. Encoded protein: CASSTQGRQPQHF. The variable domain in full, completed from reference TRBV7-2 and TRBJ1-5, reads GAGVSQSPSNKVTEKGKDVELRCDPISGHTALYWYRQSLGQGLEFLIYFQGNSAPDKSGLPSDRFSAERTGGSVSTLTIQRTQQEDSAVYLCASSTQGRQPQHFGDGTRLSIL.

This clone was observed a handful of times. The chain joins TRBV4-1 to TRBJ2-1; D may be TRBD2 (6 bases). Germline lookup yields CDR1 MGHRA and CDR2 YSYEKL. The ends were cut back, 0 bases at V and 6 bases at J, with 12 bases in the middle. This CDR3 is built from 15 residues. The CDR3 DNA reads as TGCGCCAGCAGCCAAGAGAGGACTAAATCCAATGAGCAGTTCTTC. Translated: CASSQERTKSNEQFF.

In this sample, this clone turned up once. The V call is TRBV11-3, the J call TRBJ2-2; D may be TRBD1 or TRBD2 (5 bases each). The V end lost 8 bases, the J end lost 7 bases, and 8 bases lay between the germline ends. This CDR3 is 11 amino acids long. Germline lookup yields CDR1 SGHNT and CDR2 YENEEA. The CDR3 loop reads CASGGNGELFF. DNA for the CDR3: TGTGCCAGCGGGGGTAACGGGGAGCTGTTTTTT.

The rearrangement joins TRBV6-1 to TRBJ2-4, with TRBD2 matching 7 bases. In germline, CDR1 is MNHNS, CDR2 SASEGT. CDR3 size: 16 residues. V was clipped by 4 bases and J by 0 bases; unmatched bases: 6. CDR3 DNA: TGTGCCAGCAGTGCGTCACTAGCGCAAGCCAAAAACATTCAGTACTTC. Translating gives CASSASLAQAKNIQYF.

CDR3 amino acids: CASRTGWDIQYF. CDR3 DNA: TGTGCCAGCAGAACGGGATGGGACATTCAGTACTTC. This chain links TRBV6-1 with TRBJ2-4; perhaps TRBD2 as D (5 bases). Trimming cost V 6 bases and J 8 bases, with 11 bases left between them. The CDR3 covers 12 residues. The germline gives CDR1 MNHNS, CDR2 SASEGT.

This chain uses TRBV28 with TRBJ1-1; tentative D call: TRBD1 (6 bases). Germline loops: CDR1 MDHEN, CDR2 SYDVKM. This CDR3 spans 13 amino acids. Trimming pared 2 bases from V and 6 bases from J, leaving 10 bases between. CDR3 region: CASSLGTWAEAFF. For the CDR3, the DNA is TGTGCCAGCAGTTTAGGGACATGGGCTGAAGCTTTCTTT.

CDR3 in amino acids: CASSQDEGDPVGTQYF. The DNA for the CDR3 is TGCGCCAGCAGCCAAGATGAGGGGGACCCCGTAGGGACCCAGTACTTC. The rearrangement joins TRBV4-1 to TRBJ2-5, with a possible D match to TRBD1 (6 bases). V shed 0 bases and J shed 7 bases, with 18 bases lying between them. The germline V gene has CDR1 MGHRA and CDR2 YSYEKL. CDR3 length: 16 residues.

The V call is TRBV2, the J call TRBJ1-5, with D tentatively TRBD1 (5 bases). There are 13 residues in the CDR3. Trimming stripped 6 bases from V and 5 bases from J, with 11 bases between. Per germline, CDR1 SNHLY and CDR2 FYNNEI. The CDR3 nucleotides read TGTGCCAGCAGCCAGGGAGCGCATCAGCCCCAGCATTTT. Its protein is CASSQGAHQPQHF.

The CDR3 DNA reads as TGTGCCAGTATCAACGGGGCCGGCACTGAAGCTTTCTTT. Translating it yields CASINGAGTEAFF. The chain recombines TRBV28 with TRBJ1-1, with D perhaps TRBD1 (5 bases). The V gene's germline CDR1 is MDHEN and CDR2 SYDVKM. This CDR3 is built from 13 residues. V shed 9 bases and J shed 4 bases, with 15 bases lying between them.

As for this clone: This may stem from a read error, because a much larger clone lies one nucleotide away. This chain joins TRBV9 and TRBJ2-5; 8 bases map to TRBD2. The V and J ends lost 0 bases and 5 bases, in that order; junction bases with no gene match: 6. CDR1 and CDR2 from the germline V gene are SGDLS and YYNGEE. The CDR3 spans 15 residues. The CDR3 bases are TGTGCCAGCAGCGTAGCGGGAGGGCCGGGGGAGACCCAGTACTTC. Its protein is CASSVAGGPGETQYF.

The chain is built from TRBV19 and TRBJ2-5; maybe TRBD2 (6 bases). Trimming left V 1 base short and J 1 base short, with 16 bases between. This CDR3 spans 17 amino acids. Germline loops: CDR1 LNHDA, CDR2 SQIVND (reference sequence). CDR3 loop: CASSIGVGAGSQETQYF. In nucleotides, the CDR3 is TGTGCCAGTAGTATAGGGGTAGGGGCGGGGTCCCAAGAGACCCAGTACTTC.

This clone was found a few times. The rearrangement joins TRBV18 to TRBJ2-2, with D uncertain. CDR3 length: 16 residues. Germline CDR1 KGHSH, CDR2 LQKENI. V was shortened by 5 bases and J by 0 bases, with 13 bases between the two germline ends. In DNA form, the CDR3 reads TGTGCCAGCTCATCGCAGAGTGTCGCGAACACCGGGGAGCTGTTTTTT. Amino acids: CASSSQSVANTGELFF.